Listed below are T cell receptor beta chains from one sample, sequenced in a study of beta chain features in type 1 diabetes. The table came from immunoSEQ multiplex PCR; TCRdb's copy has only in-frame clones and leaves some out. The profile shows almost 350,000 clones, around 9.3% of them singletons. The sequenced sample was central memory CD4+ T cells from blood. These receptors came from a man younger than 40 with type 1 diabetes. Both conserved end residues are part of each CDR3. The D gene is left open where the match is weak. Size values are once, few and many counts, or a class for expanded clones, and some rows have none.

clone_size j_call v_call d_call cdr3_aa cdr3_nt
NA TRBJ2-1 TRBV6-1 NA CASSETGMTYNEQFF TGTGCCAGCAGTGAAACAGGGATGACCTACAATGAGCAGTTCTTC
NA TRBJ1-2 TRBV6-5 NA CASSFGAWQGYGYTF TGTGCCAGCAGTTTCGGGGCTTGGCAGGGATATGGCTACACCTTC
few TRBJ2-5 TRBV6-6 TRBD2 CASSETSGGETQYF TGTGCCAGCAGTGAGACTAGCGGGGGGGAGACCCAGTACTTC
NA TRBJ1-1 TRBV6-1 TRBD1 CASSSQGQGYKAFF TGTGCCAGCAGTTCTCAGGGACAGGGATACAAAGCTTTCTTT
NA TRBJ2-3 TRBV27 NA CASSLKPRGDTQYF TGTGCCAGCAGTTTAAAGCCTCGAGGAGATACGCAGTATTTT
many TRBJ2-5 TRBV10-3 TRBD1 CAISVPDRVEQYF TGTGCCATCAGTGTTCCGGACAGGGTTGAGCAGTACTTC
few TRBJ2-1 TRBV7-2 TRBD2 CASSTGLAGEQFF TGTGCCAGCAGCACCGGACTAGCGGGAGAGCAGTTCTTC
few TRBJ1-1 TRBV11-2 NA CASSLVRGRNTEAFF TGTGCCAGCAGCTTAGTCCGGGGGCGCAACACTGAAGCTTTCTTT
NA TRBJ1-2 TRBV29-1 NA CSGDESNYGYTF TGCAGCGGCGATGAATCTAACTATGGCTACACCTTC
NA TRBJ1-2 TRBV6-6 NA CASSPRQVTNYGYTF TGTGCCAGCAGTCCCCGACAGGTTACTAACTATGGCTACACCTTC
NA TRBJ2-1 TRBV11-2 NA CASSLDQVYNEQFF TGTGCCAGCAGCTTAGATCAGGTTTACAATGAGCAGTTCTTC
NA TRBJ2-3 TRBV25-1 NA CASSKGGPGTDTQYF TGTGCCAGCAGTAAGGGGGGGCCTGGGACAGATACGCAGTATTTT
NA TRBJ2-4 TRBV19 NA CASSPSRLAKNIQYF TGTGCCAGTAGTCCCTCGAGGCTAGCCAAAAACATTCAGTACTTC
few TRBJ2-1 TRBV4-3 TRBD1 CASSLGRDRGLYEQFF TGCGCCAGCAGCCTAGGAAGGGACAGGGGGCTCTATGAGCAGTTCTTC
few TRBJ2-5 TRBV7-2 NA CASSRQRPETQYF TGTGCCAGCAGCCGACAGAGGCCAGAGACCCAGTACTTC
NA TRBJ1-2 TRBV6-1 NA CASRQARAHYGYTF TGTGCCAGCAGGCAGGCGCGGGCACACTATGGCTACACCTTC
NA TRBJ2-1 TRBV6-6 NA CASRTGSLSYNEQFF TGTGCCAGCAGAACAGGGTCCCTCTCCTACAATGAGCAGTTCTTC
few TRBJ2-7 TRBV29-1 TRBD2 CSVGGGAYEQYF TGCAGCGTTGGCGGGGGGGCCTACGAGCAGTACTTC
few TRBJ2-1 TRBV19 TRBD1 CASKARDRGKWVNEQFF TGTGCCAGTAAGGCTAGGGACAGGGGCAAGTGGGTGAATGAGCAGTTCTTC
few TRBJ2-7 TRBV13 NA CASSLRGEQYF TGTGCCAGCAGCTTACGCGGAGAGCAGTACTTC
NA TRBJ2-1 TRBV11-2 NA CASSPPGDNEQFF TGTGCCAGCAGCCCCCCGGGGGACAATGAGCAGTTCTTC
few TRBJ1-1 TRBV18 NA CASSPIKNTEAFF TGTGCCAGCTCACCAATTAAGAACACTGAAGCTTTCTTT
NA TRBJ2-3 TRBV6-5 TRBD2 CASSYTGLRGTDTQYF TGTGCCAGCAGTTACACTGGATTGCGGGGGACAGATACGCAGTATTTT
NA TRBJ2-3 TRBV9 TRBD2 CASSAGTSGGTDTQYF TGTGCCAGCAGCGCAGGGACTAGCGGGGGCACAGATACGCAGTATTTT
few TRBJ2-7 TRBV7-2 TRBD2 CASSAAGGPYEQYF TGTGCCAGCAGCGCGGCGGGGGGGCCTTACGAGCAGTACTTC
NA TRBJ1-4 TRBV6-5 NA CASSSRTDNEKLFF TGTGCCAGCAGTTCCCGGACGGATAATGAAAAACTGTTTTTT
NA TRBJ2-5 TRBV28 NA CASSLPGSLETQYF TGTGCCAGCAGTTTGCCCGGGAGCCTAGAGACCCAGTACTTC
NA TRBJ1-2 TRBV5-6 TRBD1 CASSFDREREGYTF TGTGCCAGCAGCTTTGACAGGGAGAGAGAGGGCTACACCTTC
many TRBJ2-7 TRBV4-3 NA CASSRGVRTEQYF TGCGCCAGCAGCCGCGGGGTTAGGACCGAGCAGTACTTC
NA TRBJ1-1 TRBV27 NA CASSLLSGNTEAFF TGTGCCAGCAGTTTGTTGTCGGGGAACACTGAAGCTTTCTTT
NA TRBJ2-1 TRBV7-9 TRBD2 CASSPLRGLAEKSEQFF TGTGCCAGCAGCCCATTGCGGGGACTAGCAGAAAAGAGTGAGCAGTTCTTC
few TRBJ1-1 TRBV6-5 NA CASRPYRGTEAFF TGTGCCAGCAGGCCGTACCGGGGCACTGAAGCTTTCTTT
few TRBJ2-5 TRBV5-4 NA CASSYQQGNRETQYF TGTGCCAGCAGCTACCAACAGGGTAACAGGGAGACCCAGTACTTC
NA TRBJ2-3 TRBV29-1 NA CSVVVGGTDTQYF TGCAGCGTTGTCGTGGGGGGCACAGATACGCAGTATTTT
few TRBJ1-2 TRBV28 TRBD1 CASSYMIGTASGYTF TGTGCCAGCAGCTATATGATCGGGACAGCATCTGGCTACACCTTC
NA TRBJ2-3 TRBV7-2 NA CASSLTRVGNTQYF TGTGCCAGCAGCTTAACAAGGGTAGGGAATACGCAGTATTTT
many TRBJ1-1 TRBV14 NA CASSWTMNTEAFF TGTGCCAGCAGCTGGACAATGAACACTGAAGCTTTCTTT
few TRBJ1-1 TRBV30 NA CAWSFLQVAFF TGTGCCTGGAGTTTCTTACAGGTCGCTTTCTTT
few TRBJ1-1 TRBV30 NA CAWSGPVNTEAFF TGTGCCTGGAGTGGACCCGTTAACACTGAAGCTTTCTTT
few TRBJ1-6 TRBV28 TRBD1 CASSSGTGGAGYNSPLHF TGTGCCAGCAGTTCCGGGACAGGGGGCGCGGGCTATAATTCACCCCTCCACTTT
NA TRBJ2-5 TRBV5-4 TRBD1 CASSSPTGGETQYF TGTGCCAGCAGCTCCCCGACAGGGGGAGAGACCCAGTACTTC
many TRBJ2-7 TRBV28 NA CASSSPDGSYEQYF TGTGCCAGCAGTTCCCCGGACGGCTCCTACGAGCAGTACTTC
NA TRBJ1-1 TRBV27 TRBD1 CASSLTGGSYEAFF TGTGCCAGCAGTCTCACAGGGGGCAGTTATGAAGCTTTCTTT
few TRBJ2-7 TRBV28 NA CASSPGGQAGYEQYF TGTGCCAGCAGCCCGGGGGGACAGGCGGGATACGAGCAGTACTTC
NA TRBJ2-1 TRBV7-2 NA CASSLGWEQFF TGTGCCAGCAGCTTAGGGTGGGAGCAGTTCTTC
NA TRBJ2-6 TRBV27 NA CASSYRTPSAGANVLTF TGTGCCAGCAGTTACCGGACCCCCTCGGCTGGGGCCAACGTCCTGACTTTC